The 3 T cell receptor beta chains listed next were all sequenced from one sample in a study of blood T cell repertoires in COVID-19 (dated by TCRdb to the early 2020s). The receptor library was made with the immunoSEQ multiplex PCR assay. Held by TCRdb, this immuneACCESS table contains in-frame sequences only and omits some clones. Under half of the omission traces to an unresolved V gene where checked; the cause of the rest is unknown. This sample gives about 290,000 clones in total; around 92% of them show up just once. The top ten clones comprise more than 9.5% of the sample. Sequenced: peripheral blood. Receptors originate from a woman in her thirties with COVID-19, enrolled during active disease.

The chain uses TRBV10-1 and TRBJ1-5; no definite D call. CDR3 length: 13 amino acids. V lost 2 bases and J lost 3, with 5 bases in between. CDR1 WNHNN and CDR2 SYGVQD come from the germline V gene (reference sequence). In DNA, the CDR3 is TGCGCCAGCAGTGAGGGACTCAATCAGCCCCAGCATTTT. This translates into CASSEGLNQPQHF.

The rearrangement links TRBV19 to TRBJ1-1; tentative D call: TRBD1 (6 bases). Germline V gene lookup returns CDR1 LNHDA and CDR2 SQIVND (reference sequence). Trimming cost V 9 bases and J 7 bases, with 18 bases left between them. The CDR3 has 13 amino acids. CDR3 residues: CASAGQMVYEAFF. CDR3 nucleotides: TGTGCCAGCGCCGGACAGATGGTATATGAAGCTTTCTTT.

The chain recombines TRBV5-1 with TRBJ1-2; TRBD1 matches at 7 bases. V was clipped by 4 bases and J by 4 bases; unmatched bases: 7. CDR3 length: 14 amino acids. Germline V gives CDR1 SGHRS, CDR2 YFSETQ. CDR3: CASSPLGQTYGYTF. The CDR3 bases are TGCGCCAGCAGCCCCCTGGGACAGACCTATGGCTACACCTTC.